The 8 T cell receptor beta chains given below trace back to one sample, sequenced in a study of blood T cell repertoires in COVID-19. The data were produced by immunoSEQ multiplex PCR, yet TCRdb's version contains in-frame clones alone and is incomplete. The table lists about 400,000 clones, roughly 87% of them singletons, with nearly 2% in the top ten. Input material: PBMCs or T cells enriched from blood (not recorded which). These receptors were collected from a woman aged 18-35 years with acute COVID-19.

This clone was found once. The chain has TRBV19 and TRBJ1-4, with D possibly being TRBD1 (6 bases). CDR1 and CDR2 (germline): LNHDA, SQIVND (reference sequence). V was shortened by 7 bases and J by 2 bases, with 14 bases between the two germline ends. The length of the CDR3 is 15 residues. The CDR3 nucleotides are TGTGCCAGTAAACCCAGGGGCGAGACTAATGAAAAACTGTTTTTT. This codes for CASKPRGETNEKLFF.

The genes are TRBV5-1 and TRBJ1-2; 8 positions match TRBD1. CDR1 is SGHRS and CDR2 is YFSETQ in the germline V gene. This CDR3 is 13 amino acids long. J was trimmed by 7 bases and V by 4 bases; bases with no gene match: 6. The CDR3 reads CASSPGQAFGYTF. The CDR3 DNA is TGCGCCAGCAGCCCGGGACAGGCGTTTGGCTACACCTTC.

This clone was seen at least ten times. CDR3 protein: CASSLGDRNNSPLHF. In DNA, the CDR3 is TGTGCCAGCAGCCTTGGGGACAGGAATAATTCACCCCTCCACTTT. The rearrangement joins TRBV3-1 (or the pseudogene TRBV3-2) to TRBJ1-6, with TRBD1 matching 8 bases. This CDR3 comprises 15 residues. CDR1 is LGHDT, CDR2 YNNKEL, per germline (reference sequence). V gave up 4 bases and J gave up 5 bases; unmatched junction bases: 4.

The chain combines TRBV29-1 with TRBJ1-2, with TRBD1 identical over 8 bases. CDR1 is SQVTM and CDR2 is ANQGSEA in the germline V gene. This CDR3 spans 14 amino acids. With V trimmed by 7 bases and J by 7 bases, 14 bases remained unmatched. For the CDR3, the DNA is TGCAGCGCTAAACCAACAGGGGGTGATTTTGGCTACACCTTC. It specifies CSAKPTGGDFGYTF.

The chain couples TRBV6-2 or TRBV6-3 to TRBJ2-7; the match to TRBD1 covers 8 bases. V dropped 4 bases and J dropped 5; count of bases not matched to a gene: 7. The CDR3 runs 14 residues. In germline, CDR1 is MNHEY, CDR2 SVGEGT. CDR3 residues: CASSFQGALDEQYF. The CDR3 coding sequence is TGTGCCAGCAGTTTCCAGGGGGCTTTGGACGAGCAGTACTTC.

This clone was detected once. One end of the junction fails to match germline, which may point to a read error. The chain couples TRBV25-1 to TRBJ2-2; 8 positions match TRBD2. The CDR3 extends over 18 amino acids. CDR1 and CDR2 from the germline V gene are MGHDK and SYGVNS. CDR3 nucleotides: TGTGCCAGCTGTGACCCCGCGCGCGGGGGGCCGGGAACCGGGGAGCTGTTTTTT. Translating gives CASCDPARGGPGTGELFF.

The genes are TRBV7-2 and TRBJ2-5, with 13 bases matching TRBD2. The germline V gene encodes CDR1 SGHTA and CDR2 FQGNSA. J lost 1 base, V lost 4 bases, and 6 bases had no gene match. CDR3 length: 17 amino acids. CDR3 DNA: TGTGCCAGCAGCTCGGGGGGGACTAGCGGGATCCAAGAGACCCAGTACTTC. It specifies CASSSGGTSGIQETQYF.

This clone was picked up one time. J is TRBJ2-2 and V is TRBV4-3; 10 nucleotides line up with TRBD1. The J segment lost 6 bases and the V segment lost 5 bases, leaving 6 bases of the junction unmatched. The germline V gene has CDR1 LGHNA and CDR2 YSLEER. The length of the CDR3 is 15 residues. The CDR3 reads CASSVSGTGAGELFF. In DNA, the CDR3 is TGCGCCAGCAGCGTCTCCGGGACAGGGGCCGGGGAGCTGTTTTTT.